Here is one T cell receptor beta chain with its context. What it recognizes is unknown. The CDR3 sequence is 14 residues long. V was clipped by 3 bases and J by 2 bases, with 10 bases between them. Germline V gene sequence: CDR1 LGHDT, CDR2 YNNKEL (reference sequence). Using immunoSEQ multiplex PCR, the repertoire was profiled, and TCRdb retains in-frame clones only, with some absent. The table lists about 150,000 clones, 80% to 90% of them singletons. This sample was included in a study of T cell responses to AZD1222 COVID-19 vaccine. Broader study findings: Females outnumbered males among donors, who were mostly white British; clonal diversity was possibly underestimated.

This specimen was peripheral blood, taken 28 days after the second AZD1222 dose. The TCR originated in an adult who received the AZD1222 COVID-19 vaccine. The chain links TRBV3-1 (or the pseudogene TRBV3-2) to TRBJ1-1; no clear D. The CDR3 DNA reads TGTGCCAGCAGCCATGAGGGAAGAAACACTGAAGCTTTCTTT. The encoded protein is CASSHEGRNTEAFF.